This TCR beta chain was observed in a study of blood T cell repertoires in COVID-19. The CDR3 contains 16 residues. Germline CDR1 reads SGHNT; CDR2 reads YYREEE (reference sequence). The junction had 9 bases not matched to a gene; V was cut back by 4 bases and J by 2 bases. As handled by the study authors: Counts of nucleated cells, estimated from reference gene primer amplification, were obtained. Repertoires were generated with immunoSEQ multiplex PCR, while TCRdb's copy carries only in-frame clones and drops some. For V, J and clone size, that table is used; D and trimming come from the DNA. The data hold about 120,000 clones, with roughly four fifths observed a single time.

The TCR sequence derives from a human donor in a cohort sampled during active COVID-19. Material: peripheral blood. The chain links TRBV5-4 to TRBJ1-3, with 7 positions matching TRBD1. This chain's CDR3 is CASSLTQGWTGNTIYF. The DNA for the CDR3 is TGTGCCAGCAGCCTAACACAGGGGTGGACTGGAAACACCATATATTTT.